These T cell receptor beta chains were read from a single sample in a study of OX40 agonist ivuxolimab in advanced cancers. Clones were sequenced by immunoSEQ multiplex PCR, and TCRdb holds only the in-frame ones, with some missing. Of 60,000 to 90,000 clones listed, about 81% are singletons. Material: CD4+ or CD8+ T cells sorted from blood, obtained in a trial of the OX40 agonist ivuxolimab. The source is an adult with an advanced solid tumor such as melanoma, head and neck, liver or kidney cancer. CDR3s include the opening cysteine and the closing phenylalanine or tryptophan. D genes are given only for firm matches. Clone sizes are given selectively: once, few, many, or a class where the clone is expanded.

abundance	v_gene	j_gene	d_gene	CDR3nt	CDR3aa
NA	TRBV5-4	TRBJ2-7	NA	TGTGCCAGCAGCTCGGACGCCCCAGGTGTCTTGTACGAGCAGTACTTC	CASSSDAPGVLYEQYF
NA	TRBV11-2	TRBJ2-1	TRBD2	TGTGCCAGCAGCTTAAAAAAAGCGGGGGGGTTATACAATGAGCAGTTCTTC	CASSLKKAGGLYNEQFF
NA	TRBV18	TRBJ2-2	NA	TGTGCCAGCTCACCCCCGGAAGGGAGGAACACCGGGGAGCTGTTTTTT	CASSPPEGRNTGELFF
NA	TRBV2	TRBJ1-1	NA	TGTGCCAGCAGTGTGGGGGGCGGGACTGAAGCTTTCTTT	CASSVGGGTEAFF
NA	TRBV10-2	TRBJ2-5	TRBD1	TGCGCCAGCAGGGCTAGGACAGGGGATTACGAGACCCAGTACTTC	CASRARTGDYETQYF
NA	TRBV11-2	TRBJ2-7	TRBD1	TGTGCCAGCAGCTTACACGGGACAGGAGGCGAGCAGTACTTC	CASSLHGTGGEQYF
NA	TRBV19	TRBJ1-1	TRBD1	TGTGCCACCGACTCGAGGCGGGACAGGGGACGGGGGACTGAAGCTTTCTTT	CATDSRRDRGRGTEAFF
NA	TRBV7-3	TRBJ1-1	NA	TGTGCCAGCAGCTTAACGGGAGGGAGGGGGACTGAAGCTTTCTTT	CASSLTGGRGTEAFF
NA	TRBV14	TRBJ2-1	NA	TGTGCCAGCAGCCAAAGAACCCCCCCTGAGCAGTTCTTC	CASSQRTPPEQFF
NA	TRBV18	TRBJ2-2	TRBD2	TGTGCCAGCACCCGAGGGGCGGGAGGATCTACCGGGGAGCTGTTTTTT	CASTRGAGGSTGELFF
NA	TRBV5-4	TRBJ2-3	TRBD2	TGTGCCAGCAGCCTACCGGGGGGGCCCCACCCAGATACGCAGTATTTT	CASSLPGGPHPDTQYF
NA	TRBV4-3	TRBJ2-7	NA	TGCGCCAGCAGCCAAGAAACAGGGTCGGGACCTCGGGACGAGCAGTACTTC	CASSQETGSGPRDEQYF
NA	TRBV2	TRBJ1-1	NA	TGTGCCAGCAGTGATCTGCCGGGCCTAGCTTTCTTT	CASSDLPGLAFF
once	TRBV18	TRBJ1-1	TRBD1	TGTGCCAGCTCACCTACCGGGACAGTTGAAGCTTTCTTT	CASSPTGTVEAFF
NA	TRBV10-3	TRBJ2-2	NA	TGTGCCATCAGTGAGTCTGGGCAGGGGAGGAACACCGGGGAGCTGTTTTTT	CAISESGQGRNTGELFF
NA	TRBV6-6	TRBJ1-1	NA	TGTGCCAGCAGTCACACCGTCCTAGGGGGGACGTTT	CASSHTVLGGTF
NA	TRBV30	TRBJ2-2	NA	TGTGCCTGGAATTCGGGGGCCGGGGAGCTGTTTTTT	CAWNSGAGELFF
NA	TRBV29-1	TRBJ1-1	NA	TGCAGCACCGAGACGATGGGGATGAACACTGAAGCTTTCTTT	CSTETMGMNTEAFF
NA	TRBV11-2	TRBJ1-5	NA	TGTGCCAGCAGCTTAGATTATAGCCGTTTTGGGCAGCCCCAGCATTTT	CASSLDYSRFGQPQHF
NA	TRBV27	TRBJ1-1	NA	TGTGCCAGCATTAGGGGGGTGGGGGAGGTCACTGAAGCTTTCTTT	CASIRGVGEVTEAFF
NA	TRBV6-4	TRBJ2-3	TRBD2	TGTGCCACCCGGACTAGCGGGACAGATACGCAGTATTTT	CATRTSGTDTQYF
NA	TRBV2	TRBJ1-2	NA	TGTGCCAGCAGTGATACAAGTGGATATGGCTACACCTTC	CASSDTSGYGYTF
NA	TRBV7-2	TRBJ1-2	NA	TGTGCCAGCAGCCCGGAGGGGCAGACCATCTATACTAACTATGGCTACACCTTC	CASSPEGQTIYTNYGYTF
NA	TRBV19	TRBJ2-6	NA	TGTGCCAGTAGCGACCTGACATGGGACTCTGGGGCCAACGTCCTGACTTTC	CASSDLTWDSGANVLTF
NA	TRBV7-2	TRBJ2-2	NA	TGTGCCAGCAGCTTCGGGACCCGGCGGGCCGGGGAGCTGTTTTTT	CASSFGTRRAGELFF
NA	TRBV7-3	TRBJ2-1	TRBD2	TGTGCCAGCAGCTTAAGGACTAGCGGGGGTAAAGACAATGAGCAGTTCTTC	CASSLRTSGGKDNEQFF
NA	TRBV7-7	TRBJ2-3	TRBD2	TGTGCCAGCAGCCGAATAGCGGGAGGGGAGACAGATACGCAGTATTTT	CASSRIAGGETDTQYF
NA	TRBV5-6	TRBJ1-1	NA	TGTGCCAGCAGCACCAAAGGGACAAGACGGTCTGAAGCTTTCTTT	CASSTKGTRRSEAFF